The 11 T cell receptor beta chains below come from one sample, sequenced in a study of vaccination and CD4 T cells after COVID-19. No antigens are known for them. Oncomine TCR Beta short-read sequencing was applied to DNA from cultured CD4+ T cells. TCRdb independently ran MiXCR on the PCR reads; one entry per CDR3 protein. The sample includes just over 7,000 distinct CDR3 sequences, about 50% of them seen just once. Noted treatment: approximately nine-day PBMC culture with coronavirus spike peptide pools or control peptides (ViraFEST assay). Collection of the unexposed donor's CD4+ T cells took place before the COVID-19 pandemic (2011-2018). The sequenced material came from CD4+ T cells from blood, cultured in vitro. Receptors were obtained from a human donor in good health.

The chain has TRBV6-1 and TRBJ2-6, with 7 positions matching TRBD1. With V trimmed by 5 bases and J by 0 bases, 4 bases remained unmatched. The CDR3 runs 16 residues. Per germline, CDR1 MNHNS and CDR2 SASEGT. The CDR3 region is CASSRGLYSGANVLTF. The CDR3 DNA reads TGTGCCAGCAGTAGGGGGCTCTACTCTGGGGCCAACGTCCTGACTTTC.

This clonotype was seen only a few times. The chain carries TRBV30 and TRBJ1-6; TRBD1 agrees at 7 bases. The germline V gene encodes CDR1 GTSNPN and CDR2 SVGIG (reference sequence). The V segment lost 2 bases and the J segment 6 bases; nucleotides outside the gene matches: 4. This CDR3 contains 14 residues. The CDR3 spells CAWSRRDSNSPLHF. The CDR3, as DNA: TGTGCCTGGAGTCGTCGGGACAGTAATTCACCCCTCCACTTT.

The chain has TRBV29-1 and TRBJ2-6; D unresolved. CDR1 and CDR2 (germline): SQVTM, ANQGSEA. The CDR3 length is 13 residues. Deletions cut 4 bases from V and 1 base from J, with 5 bases between. The CDR3 region is CSVALSGANVLTF. The DNA for the CDR3 is TGCAGCGTTGCTCTATCTGGGGCCAACGTCCTGACTTTC.

The chain combines TRBV2 with TRBJ1-1; D gene uncertain. The ends were cut back, 6 bases at V and 7 bases at J, with 9 bases in the middle. This CDR3 has 11 residues. CDR1 SNHLY and CDR2 FYNNEI come from the germline V gene. The CDR3 loop reads CASRSTNEAFF. Written as DNA, the CDR3 is TGTGCCAGCAGAAGCACCAATGAAGCTTTCTTT.

A few counts support this clonotype. This chain connects TRBV20-1 to TRBJ1-1; 7 bases fit TRBD1. V trimming: 5 bases; J trimming: 9 bases; junction bases outside the gene matches: 18. CDR1 is DFQATT, CDR2 SNEGSKA, per germline (reference sequence). The CDR3 extends over 15 amino acids. The CDR3 is CSAPQKPQGIGQAFF. CDR3 nucleotide sequence: TGCAGTGCTCCTCAAAAACCACAGGGGATTGGCCAAGCTTTCTTT.

The rearrangement links TRBV11-2 to TRBJ1-2; D uncertain. The germline V gene encodes CDR1 SGHAT and CDR2 FQNNGV. Trimming left V 5 bases short and J 4 bases short, with 8 bases between. This CDR3 has 12 amino acids. CDR3 nucleotide sequence: TGTGCCAGCAGCACTAGTGGCTATGGCTACACCTTC. Translating it yields CASSTSGYGYTF.

This chain uses TRBV12-3 or TRBV12-4 with TRBJ2-3, with TRBD1 matching over 9 bases. With V trimmed by 1 base and J by 5 bases, 4 bases remained unmatched. The CDR3 totals 15 residues. The chain's CDR3 is CASSLVQGAKDTQYF. Written as DNA, the CDR3 is TGTGCCAGCAGTTTAGTACAGGGGGCTAAAGATACGCAGTATTTT.

This clonotype was observed once. The chain is built from TRBV19 and TRBJ1-1, with 7 bases lining up with TRBD1. The germline gives CDR1 LNHDA, CDR2 SQIVND (reference sequence). This CDR3 is built from 15 residues. Germline trimming cut 4 bases from V and 4 bases from J; bases unmatched to any gene: 9. CDR3 residues: CASSTFWTGGTEAFF. CDR3 DNA: TGTGCCAGTAGTACCTTCTGGACAGGAGGCACTGAAGCTTTCTTT.

This chain uses TRBV5-1 with TRBJ1-2; D is perhaps TRBD1 (5 bases). Trimming took 0 bases from V and 2 from J, leaving 11 bases between them. Germline values: CDR1 SGHRS, CDR2 YFSETQ. The CDR3 has 15 residues. DNA of the CDR3: TGCGCCAGCAGCTTGGCCGACCCAGGGAACTATGGCTACACCTTC. Translating it yields CASSLADPGNYGYTF.

The CDR3 bases are TGTGCCAGCAGGGCAGAGTTCGATCAGCCCCAGCATTTT. It codes for CASRAEFDQPQHF. The chain has TRBV6-1 and TRBJ1-5; D not resolved. The length of the CDR3 is 13 residues. The V gene lost 6 bases and the J gene lost 5 bases, with 11 bases spanning the gap. Germline V gene lookup returns CDR1 MNHNS and CDR2 SASEGT.

Here the CDR3 DNA reads TGTGCCAGCAGCGTTGACAGGGCCACTGAAGCTTTCTTT. It specifies CASSVDRATEAFF. V and J are TRBV9 and TRBJ1-1; the match to TRBD1 covers 7 bases. J gave up 4 bases and V 2 bases, and 2 bases lay outside the gene matches. The CDR3 covers 13 residues. Looked up from germline, CDR1 is SGDLS and CDR2 is YYNGEE.